Described below is a single T cell receptor (beta chain) sequence and its context. Its antigen is unknown. Per-base quality was not reported, and no clone a single base away is much larger than it. This sample's time point label indicates: patch test 1, 2 weeks after DPC sensitization. In light of the paper, this sample's treatment or condition label describes: therapeutic diphenylcyclopropenone sensitization with weekly scalp DPC. At every patch-test visit, the blood draw took place before the patch test was put on. To be eligible, patients had to be aged 18 to 70, diagnosed with alopecia and judged suitable for DPC therapy, while pregnant patients were excluded. Total RNA was extracted from unfractionated whole blood collected in Tempus Blood RNA tubes. The entry originates in a study of human T cells and chemical hapten exposure (dated by TCRdb to the early 2020s). In terms of the full investigation: For sensitization, 2% DPC in acetone was applied to an approximately 2 cm by approximately 2 cm area of upper inner arm skin. Blood samples were taken from patients before sensitization (week 0) and then at 2, 6 and about 24 weeks after DPC sensitization. The study tracked peripheral blood TCR repertoire changes in vivo during primary and secondary sensitization to the hapten diphenylcyclopropenone (DPC) in alopecia patients. Patch tests used Finn chambers with 0.01% DPC on the upper back, scored after 6 days by International Contact Dermatitis Research Group standards. For TCR sequencing, blood came from 25 to 35 alopecia patients at anywhere from one to four time points (pre-sensitization, 2, 6 and 24 weeks). The patient cohort, mostly female, included alopecia areata with under or over 50% scalp involvement, alopecia totalis and alopecia universalis. Libraries were combined into a pool for sequencing, and differences in TCR yield between samples came mainly from small differences in library volumes within the pool. Patients additionally received weekly therapeutic DPC doses to the scalp throughout the roughly 24-week study period. Here is what the overall study found, with its caveats: After repeated subsampling, changes were observed in the strength of the expansion versus patch-test correlation and in the threshold at which the correlation became significant. All patients had alopecia, a presumed autoimmune disease, so their immune response might differ from that of healthy individuals. A positive correlation was found between the number of PT1 expanded TCRs and patch test score, with significance reached at thresholds 8, 16 and 32 but not 4. DPC sensitization did not change how many TCRs were above 1 in 1000 frequency, and no evidence was found of alterations in global repertoire structure. Significantly more large CDR3 similarity clusters were formed by expanded TCRs than by pre-sensitization or healthy control sets, consistent with antigen-driven responses.

The CDR3 covers 13 residues, taking in both the cysteine and the phenylalanine. CDR3 DNA is the only sequence kept; it has 39 bases, read in frame from the first base. The junction shows trimming of 3 bases on V and 5 bases on J, plus 9 bases between the germline ends. Library method: RACE. The sequencer was a NextSeq 500. Library preparation attached unique molecular identifiers to individual cDNA molecules for quantitative, reproducible TCR counting. For every blood RNA sample, sequencing covered both the TCR alpha and TCR beta chains. Turning to the authors' computational methods: A median of around 96,000 TCRs per sample was observed, with a range of roughly 20,000 to 700,000. V, J and CDR3 annotation of the TCR reads was performed with the Decombinator software suite. To make PS versus PT1 abundance plots, every sample was subsampled to the same number of TCRs (28,000). Expanded TCRs were defined as absent before sensitization and observed at least eight times at the 2-week time point. The public reads were quality trimmed at Q25 with fastp and then assembled into clones with MiXCR by TCRdb, keeping productive beta chains. CDR3 protein duplicates are merged, each entry listing the most common genes and DNA. TCRdb's processing, not the authors', yielded these V and J calls. This sample comprises roughly 180,000 distinct CDR3 sequences, around 24% of them detected only once. Of the sample, under 8.5% falls within the top ten clones.

The chain was built from TRBV12-3 or TRBV12-4 and TRBJ2-3; TRBD1 is possibly the D segment (5 matching bases). This sequence was found in a woman aged 50 to 65 with alopecia areata. Some clones in this sample may be carry-over from other donors' samples. Sequencing was performed on whole blood, taken in connection with sensitization to the hapten diphenylcyclopropenone (DPC). The bases read TGTGCCAGCAGTTTCGAGCAGGGAGATACGCAGTATTTT. Its protein is CASSFEQGDTQYF.